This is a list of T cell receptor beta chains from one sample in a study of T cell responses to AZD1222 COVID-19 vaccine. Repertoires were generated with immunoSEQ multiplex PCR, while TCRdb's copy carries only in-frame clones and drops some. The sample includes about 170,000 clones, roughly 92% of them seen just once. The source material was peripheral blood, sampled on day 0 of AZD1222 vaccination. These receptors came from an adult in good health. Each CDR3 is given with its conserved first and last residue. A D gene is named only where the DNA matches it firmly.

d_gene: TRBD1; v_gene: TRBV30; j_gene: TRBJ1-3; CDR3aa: CAWEPPDRVSGNTIYF; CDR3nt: TGTGCCTGGGAGCCCCCGGACAGGGTTTCTGGAAACACCATATATTTT
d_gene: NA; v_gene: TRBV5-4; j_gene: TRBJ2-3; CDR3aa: CASSLEWGSTDTQYF; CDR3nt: TGTGCCAGCAGCTTGGAGTGGGGGAGCACAGATACGCAGTATTTT
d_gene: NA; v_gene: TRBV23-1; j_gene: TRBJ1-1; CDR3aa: CASSTGATQWGTEAFF; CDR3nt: TGCGCCAGCTCGACCGGCGCCACCCAGTGGGGCACTGAAGCTTTCTTT
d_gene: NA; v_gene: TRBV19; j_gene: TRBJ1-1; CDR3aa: CASKKQMNTEAFF; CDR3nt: TGTGCCAGTAAGAAACAAATGAACACTGAAGCTTTCTTT
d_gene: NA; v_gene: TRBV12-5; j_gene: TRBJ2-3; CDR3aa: CASGLIGLTDTQYF; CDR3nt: TGTGCTAGTGGTTTGATAGGGCTCACAGATACGCAGTATTTT
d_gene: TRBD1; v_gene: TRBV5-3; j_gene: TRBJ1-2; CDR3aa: CARSPRDRDNYGYTF; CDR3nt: TGTGCCAGAAGCCCACGGGACAGAGATAACTATGGCTACACCTTC
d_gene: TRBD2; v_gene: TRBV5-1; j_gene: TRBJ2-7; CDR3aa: CASSLVTSGSGAYEQYF; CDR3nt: TGCGCCAGCAGCTTGGTTACTAGCGGGAGTGGAGCCTACGAGCAGTACTTC
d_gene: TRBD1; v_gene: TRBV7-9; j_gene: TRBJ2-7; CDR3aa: CASSLQTGGTYEQYF; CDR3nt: TGTGCCAGCAGCTTACAGACAGGGGGTACCTACGAGCAGTACTTC
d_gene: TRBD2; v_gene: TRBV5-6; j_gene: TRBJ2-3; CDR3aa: CASSLFGGEIDTQYF; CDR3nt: TGTGCCAGCAGCTTGTTCGGGGGGGAGATAGATACGCAGTATTTT
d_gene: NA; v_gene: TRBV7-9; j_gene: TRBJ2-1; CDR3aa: CASTPGGLAVYNEQFF; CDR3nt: TGTGCCAGCACCCCAGGGGGGCTAGCGGTCTACAATGAGCAGTTCTTC
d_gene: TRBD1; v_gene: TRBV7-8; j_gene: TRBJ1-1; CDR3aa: CASSYTTGAVTEAFF; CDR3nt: TGTGCCAGCAGCTACACAACAGGGGCGGTCACTGAAGCTTTCTTT
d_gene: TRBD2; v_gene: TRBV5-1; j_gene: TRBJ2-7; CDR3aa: CASSGGAGGPTYEQYF; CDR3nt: TGCGCCAGCAGCGGGGGAGCGGGAGGCCCGACCTACGAGCAGTACTTC
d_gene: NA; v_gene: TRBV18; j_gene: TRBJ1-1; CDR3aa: CASSLNSQRNTEAFF; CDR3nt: TGTGCCAGCTCCCTAAACAGCCAGAGGAACACTGAAGCTTTCTTT